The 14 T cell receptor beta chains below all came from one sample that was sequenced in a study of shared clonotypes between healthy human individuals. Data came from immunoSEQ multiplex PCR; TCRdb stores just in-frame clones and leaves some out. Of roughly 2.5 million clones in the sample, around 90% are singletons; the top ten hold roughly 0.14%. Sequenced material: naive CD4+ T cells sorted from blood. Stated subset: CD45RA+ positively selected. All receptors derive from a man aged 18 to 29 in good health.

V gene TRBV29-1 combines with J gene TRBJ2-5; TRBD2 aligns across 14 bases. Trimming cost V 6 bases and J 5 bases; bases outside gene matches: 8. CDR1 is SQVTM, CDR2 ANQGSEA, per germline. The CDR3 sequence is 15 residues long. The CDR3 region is CSVGLAGVGGETQYF. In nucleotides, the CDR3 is TGCAGCGTGGGACTAGCGGGAGTTGGGGGGGAGACCCAGTACTTC. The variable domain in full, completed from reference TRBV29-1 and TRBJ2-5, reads SAVISQKPSRDICQRGTSLTIQCQVDSQVTMMFWYRQQPGQSLTLIATANQGSEATYESGFVIDKFPISRPNLTFSTLTVSNMSPEDSSIYLCSVGLAGVGGETQYFGPGTRLLVL.

The CDR3 loop reads CASSIGRSNQPQHF. The CDR3 DNA follows: TGTGCCAGCAGCATTGGGCGGTCCAATCAGCCCCAGCATTTT. V is TRBV5-6 and J is TRBJ1-5; D remains ambiguous. The CDR3 consists of 14 residues. V gave up 4 bases and J gave up 3 bases, with 11 bases separating them. Germline CDR1 SGHDT, CDR2 YYEEEE.

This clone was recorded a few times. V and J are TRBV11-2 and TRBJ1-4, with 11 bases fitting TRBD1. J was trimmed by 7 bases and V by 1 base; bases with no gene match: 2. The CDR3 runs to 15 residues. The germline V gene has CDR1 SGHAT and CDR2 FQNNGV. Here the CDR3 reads CASSLGGQGVEKLFF. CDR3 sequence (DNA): TGTGCCAGCAGCTTAGGGGGACAGGGGGTTGAAAAACTGTTTTTT. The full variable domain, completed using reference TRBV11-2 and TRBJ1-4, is EAGVAQSPRYKIIEKRQSVAFWCNPISGHATLYWYQQILGQGPKLLIQFQNNGVVDDSQLPKDRFSAERLKGVDSTLKIQPAKLEDSAVYLCASSLGGQGVEKLFFGSGTQLSVL.

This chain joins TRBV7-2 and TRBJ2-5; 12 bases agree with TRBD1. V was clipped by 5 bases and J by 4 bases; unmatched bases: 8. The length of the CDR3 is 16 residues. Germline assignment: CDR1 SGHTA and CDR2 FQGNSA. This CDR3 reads CASSRTGTGGRETQYF. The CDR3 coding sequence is TGTGCCAGCAGCAGAACCGGGACAGGGGGCAGAGAGACCCAGTACTTC.

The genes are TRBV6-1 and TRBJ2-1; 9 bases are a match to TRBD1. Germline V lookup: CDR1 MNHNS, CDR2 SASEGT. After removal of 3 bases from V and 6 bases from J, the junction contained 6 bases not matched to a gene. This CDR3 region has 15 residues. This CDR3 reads CASSDGQGFRNEQFF. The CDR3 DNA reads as TGTGCCAGCAGTGACGGACAGGGGTTTCGCAATGAGCAGTTCTTC.

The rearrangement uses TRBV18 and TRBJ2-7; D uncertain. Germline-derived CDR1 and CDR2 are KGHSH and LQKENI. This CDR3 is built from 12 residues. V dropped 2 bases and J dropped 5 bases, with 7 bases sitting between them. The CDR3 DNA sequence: TGTGCCAGCTCACCAAACAAGAACGAGCAGTACTTC. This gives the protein CASSPNKNEQYF.

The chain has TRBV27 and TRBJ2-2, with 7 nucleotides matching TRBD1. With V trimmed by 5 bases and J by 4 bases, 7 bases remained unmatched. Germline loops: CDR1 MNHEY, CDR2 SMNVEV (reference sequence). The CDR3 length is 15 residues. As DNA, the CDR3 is TGTGCCAGCAGTCCTTTAACAGGGGCCACCGGGGAGCTGTTTTTT. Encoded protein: CASSPLTGATGELFF.

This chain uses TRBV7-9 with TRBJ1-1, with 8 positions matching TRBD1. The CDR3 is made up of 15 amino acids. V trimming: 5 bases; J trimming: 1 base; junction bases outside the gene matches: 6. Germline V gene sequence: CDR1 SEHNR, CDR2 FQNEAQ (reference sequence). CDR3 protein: CASSPNGQGNTEAFF. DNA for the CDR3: TGTGCCAGCAGCCCAAACGGACAGGGGAACACTGAAGCTTTCTTT.

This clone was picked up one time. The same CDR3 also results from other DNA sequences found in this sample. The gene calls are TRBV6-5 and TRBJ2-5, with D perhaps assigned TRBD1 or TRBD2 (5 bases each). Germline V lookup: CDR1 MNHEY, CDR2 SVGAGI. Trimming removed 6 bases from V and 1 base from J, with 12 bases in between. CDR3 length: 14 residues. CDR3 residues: CASSRGGFQETQYF. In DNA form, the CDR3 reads TGTGCCAGCAGCCGGGGCGGGTTCCAAGAGACCCAGTACTTC.

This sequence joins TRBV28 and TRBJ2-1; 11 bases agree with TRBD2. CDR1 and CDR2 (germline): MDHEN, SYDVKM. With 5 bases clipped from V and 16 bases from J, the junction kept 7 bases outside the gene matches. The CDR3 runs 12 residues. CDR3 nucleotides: TGTGCCAGCAGTGTCGGGACTAGCGGACTTTTCTTC. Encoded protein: CASSVGTSGLFF.

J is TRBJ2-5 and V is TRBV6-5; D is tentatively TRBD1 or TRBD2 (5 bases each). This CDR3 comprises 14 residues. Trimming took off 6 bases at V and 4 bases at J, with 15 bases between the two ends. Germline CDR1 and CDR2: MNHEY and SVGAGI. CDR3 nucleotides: TGTGCCAGCAGAGGTGGGGGTAGATCAGAGACCCAGTACTTC. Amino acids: CASRGGGRSETQYF.

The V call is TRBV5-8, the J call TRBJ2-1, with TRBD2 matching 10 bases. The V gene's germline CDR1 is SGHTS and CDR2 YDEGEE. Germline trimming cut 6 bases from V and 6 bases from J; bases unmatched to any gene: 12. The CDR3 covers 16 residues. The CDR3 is CASNLQPGTSANEQFF. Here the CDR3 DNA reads TGTGCCAGCAACCTTCAACCCGGGACTAGCGCCAATGAGCAGTTCTTC.

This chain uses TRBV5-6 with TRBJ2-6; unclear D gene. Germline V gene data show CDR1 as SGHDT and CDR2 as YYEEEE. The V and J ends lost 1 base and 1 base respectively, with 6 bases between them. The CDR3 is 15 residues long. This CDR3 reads CASSLLGSGANVLTF. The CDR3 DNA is TGTGCCAGCAGCTTGCTAGGATCTGGGGCCAACGTCCTGACTTTC.

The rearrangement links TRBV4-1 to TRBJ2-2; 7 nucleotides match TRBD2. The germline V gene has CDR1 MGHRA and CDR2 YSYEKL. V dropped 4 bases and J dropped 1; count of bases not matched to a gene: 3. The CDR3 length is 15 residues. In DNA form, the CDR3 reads TGCGCCAGCAGCCGGGGACTAAAGAACACCGGGGAGCTGTTTTTT. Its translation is CASSRGLKNTGELFF.